A selection of T cell receptor beta chains follows, all from one sample in a study of T cell repertoires in cytomegalovirus infection. TCRdb analysed the reads with MiXCR anew, one entry per CDR3 protein. The sample shows 350,000 to 400,000 distinct CDR3 sequences, about 32% of them seen only once. No antigen is known for these receptors. This sample comprised cultured PBMCs, obtained from culture after CMV antigen stimulation. The source of these receptors is a human donor in good health (CMV status not recorded). Some clones in this sample may be carry-over from other donors' samples. CDR3s include the opening cysteine and the closing phenylalanine or tryptophan. The D gene is left open where the match is weak. Not every row has a clone size; where given, it reads once, few, many or a size class.

>TRBJ2-7|-|-|TRBV3-1
CASSQGGKDSYEQYF
TGTGCCAGCAGCCAAGGGGGGAAGGACTCCTACGAGCAGTACTTC
>TRBJ2-1|-|few|TRBV28
CASSSPVSGTYNEQFF
TGTGCCAGCAGTTCCCCCGTGAGCGGAACCTACAATGAGCAGTTCTTC
>TRBJ2-2|TRBD2|few|TRBV19
CASSPGLAPGELFF
TGTGCCAGTAGTCCTGGACTAGCTCCCGGGGAGCTGTTTTTT
>TRBJ1-1|TRBD1|few|TRBV20-1
CSATKGQGHTEAFF
TGCAGTGCTACTAAGGGACAGGGGCACACTGAAGCTTTCTTT
>TRBJ1-3|TRBD1|-|TRBV6-5
CASTDRGINTIYF
TGTGCCAGCACTGACAGGGGGATCAACACCATATATTTT
>TRBJ2-1|TRBD2|few|TRBV6-2/TRBV6-3
CASTTGTSGINEQFF
TGTGCCAGCACCACCGGGACTAGCGGTATCAATGAGCAGTTCTTC
>TRBJ1-5|-|few|TRBV6-1
CASSQGRRSNQPQHF
TGTGCCAGCAGCCAAGGGAGAAGGAGCAATCAGCCCCAGCATTTT
>TRBJ2-1|-|-|TRBV12-3/TRBV12-4
CASSPDRPLLHNEQFF
TGTGCCAGCAGCCCGGACAGACCCCTACTACACAATGAGCAGTTCTTC
>TRBJ2-3|TRBD2|-|TRBV7-9
CASSPTSETDTQYF
TGTGCCAGCAGCCCAACTAGCGAGACAGATACGCAGTATTTT
>TRBJ2-3|TRBD2|-|TRBV25-1
CASETSGRRPTDTQYF
TGTGCCAGTGAGACTAGCGGGAGGAGACCCACAGATACGCAGTATTTT
>TRBJ2-3|-|-|TRBV4-1
CASSQEPAGQGNRDTQYF
TGCGCCAGCAGCCAAGAACCGGCTGGGCAGGGAAATCGAGATACGCAGTATTTT
>TRBJ2-7|-|few|TRBV18
CASSRTSYEQYF
TGTGCCAGCTCCCGAACGTCCTACGAGCAGTACTTC
>TRBJ1-4|-|few|TRBV11-1
CASSSTWNEKLFF
TGTGCCAGCAGCTCCACATGGAATGAAAAACTGTTTTTT
>TRBJ2-7|-|few|TRBV6-1
CASGELRGSSYEQYF
TGTGCCAGCGGGGAATTGAGGGGGAGCTCCTACGAGCAGTACTTC
>TRBJ2-7|TRBD2|-|TRBV7-3
CASKLAASSYEQYF
TGTGCCAGCAAACTAGCGGCCAGCTCCTACGAGCAGTACTTC
>TRBJ2-7|TRBD2|-|TRBV4-2
CASSQQTSGTYEQYF
TGTGCCAGCAGCCAACAGACTAGCGGGACCTACGAGCAGTACTTC
>TRBJ2-6|-|few|TRBV12-3/TRBV12-4
CASSRTEPAGKSPGANVLTF
TGTGCCAGCAGCCGGACAGAACCTGCGGGAAAAAGCCCTGGGGCCAACGTCCTGACTTTC
>TRBJ2-1|-|many|TRBV11-3
CASSRRGAYNEQFF
TGTGCCAGCAGCCGCCGGGGAGCTTACAATGAGCAGTTCTTC
>TRBJ2-4|TRBD2|-|TRBV4-1
CASSQDTKLAVAKNIQYF
TGCGCCAGCAGCCAAGATACGAAACTAGCGGTAGCCAAAAACATTCAGTACTTC
>TRBJ2-5|TRBD2|-|TRBV6-1
CASSYRRLAGGFETQYF
TGTGCCAGCAGTTACCGCCGACTAGCGGGAGGCTTCGAGACCCAGTACTTC